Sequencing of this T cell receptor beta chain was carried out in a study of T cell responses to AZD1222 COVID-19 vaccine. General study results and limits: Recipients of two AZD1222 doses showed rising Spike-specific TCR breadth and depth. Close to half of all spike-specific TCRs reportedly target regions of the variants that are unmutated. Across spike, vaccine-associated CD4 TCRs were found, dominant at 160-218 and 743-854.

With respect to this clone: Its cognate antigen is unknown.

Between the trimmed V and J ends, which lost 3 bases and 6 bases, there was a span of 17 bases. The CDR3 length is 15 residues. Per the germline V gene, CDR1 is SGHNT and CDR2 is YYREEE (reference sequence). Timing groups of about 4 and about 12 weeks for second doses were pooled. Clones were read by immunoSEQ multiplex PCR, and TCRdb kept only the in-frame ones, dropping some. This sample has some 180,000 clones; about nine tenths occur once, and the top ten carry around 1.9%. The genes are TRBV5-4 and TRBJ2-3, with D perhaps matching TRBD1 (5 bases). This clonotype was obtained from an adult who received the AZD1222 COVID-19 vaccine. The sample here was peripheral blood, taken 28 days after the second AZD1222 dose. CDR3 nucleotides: TGTGCCAGCAGCTCGGACACGAGGCCCCCGGATACGCAGTATTTT. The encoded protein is CASSSDTRPPDTQYF.